The 15 T cell receptor beta chains below were found in one sample sequenced in a study of blood T cell repertoires in COVID-19. Profiled with immunoSEQ multiplex PCR; TCRdb holds only in-frame clones, not every one. The profile covers roughly 160,000 clones, with around 82% appearing a single time and 13% to 15% taken by the ten largest. The sample taken for sequencing was peripheral blood. These receptors all stem from a man aged 18 to 30 with active or convalescent COVID-19.

The sample holds a few counts of this clone. This rearrangement joins TRBV4-1 to TRBJ1-2, with D possibly TRBD1 on 5 matching bases. The germline gives CDR1 MGHRA, CDR2 YSYEKL. The CDR3 spans 15 residues. The V end lost 0 bases, the J end lost 7 bases, and 15 bases lay between the germline ends. The CDR3, as DNA: TGCGCCAGCAGCCAAGATCCCGCAGGGTCGGTTGGCTACACCTTC. The encoded protein is CASSQDPAGSVGYTF.

V gene TRBV29-1 combines with J gene TRBJ2-6; no firm D call. This CDR3 region has 13 residues. Trimming shortened V by 6 bases and J by 0 bases, and 6 bases separated the two germline ends. In germline, CDR1 is SQVTM, CDR2 ANQGSEA. The chain's CDR3 is CSVYSSGANVLTF. As DNA, the CDR3 is TGCAGCGTCTATAGCTCTGGGGCCAACGTCCTGACTTTC.

The chain is built from TRBV19 and TRBJ2-3; 10 bases agree with TRBD2. V shed 5 bases and J 6 bases; nucleotides not matched to a gene: 8. CDR1 and CDR2 (germline): LNHDA, SQIVND (reference sequence). The CDR3 has 15 amino acids. CDR3 in DNA: TGTGCCAGTAGTGCCAGCGGGGGGGCCTCGGATACGCAGTATTTT. As protein: CASSASGGASDTQYF.

This chain links TRBV5-4 with TRBJ2-2; D is undetermined. Germline CDR1 reads SGHNT; CDR2 reads YYREEE (reference sequence). This CDR3 region has 14 residues. V was shortened by 4 bases and J by 1 base, with 8 bases between the two germline ends. The CDR3 is CASSPLGNTGELFF. In nucleotides, the CDR3 is TGTGCCAGCAGCCCTCTAGGGAACACCGGGGAGCTGTTTTTT. Together with reference TRBV5-4 and TRBJ2-2, the CDR3 gives the full variable domain: ETGVTQSPTHLIKTRGQQVTLRCSSQSGHNTVSWYQQALGQGPQFIFQYYREEENGRGNFPPRFSGLQFPNYSSELNVNALELDDSALYLCASSPLGNTGELFFGEGSRLTVL.

V is TRBV4-2 and J is TRBJ2-3; possible D gene TRBD1, 5 bases. This CDR3 region has 17 residues. The V gene's germline CDR1 is LGHNA and CDR2 YNFKEQ. The V end lost 4 bases, the J end lost 4 bases, and 21 bases lay between the germline ends. The CDR3 sequence: CASSLHSRWGIADTQYF. DNA of the CDR3: TGTGCCAGCAGCCTTCACTCTCGGTGGGGCATCGCAGATACGCAGTATTTT.

This clone was seen a single time. The chain carries TRBV6-5 and TRBJ2-7, with D uncertain. CDR1 and CDR2 from the germline V gene are MNHEY and SVGAGI. CDR3 length: 11 amino acids. Trimming shortened V by 6 bases and J by 3 bases, and 6 bases separated the two germline ends. The CDR3 sequence: CASSRNYEQYF. In nucleotides, the CDR3 is TGTGCCAGCAGCAGAAACTACGAGCAGTACTTC.

This sequence joins TRBV3-1 (or the pseudogene TRBV3-2) and TRBJ2-7; the match to TRBD2 covers 14 bases. CDR1 is LGHDT, CDR2 YNNKEL, per germline (reference sequence). The CDR3 runs to 17 residues. Germline trimming cut 6 bases from V and 0 bases from J; bases unmatched to any gene: 7. DNA of the CDR3: TGTGCCAGCAGACGAGGGACTAGCGGGGGCCCCTCCTACGAGCAGTACTTC. It encodes CASRRGTSGGPSYEQYF.

To note about this clone: The identical CDR3 is also encoded by other nucleotide sequences in the sample. The J gene is TRBJ2-5, the V gene TRBV6-5, with 7 bases aligning to TRBD1. The CDR3 runs to 14 residues. V trimming: 0 bases; J trimming: 5 bases; junction bases outside the gene matches: 3. Germline CDR1 MNHEY, CDR2 SVGAGI. The CDR3: CASSYSNRGETQYF. In DNA form, the CDR3 reads TGTGCCAGCAGTTACTCGAACAGGGGTGAGACCCAGTACTTC.

This chain uses TRBV27 with TRBJ1-2; 8 nucleotides align to TRBD1. The ends lost 6 bases at V and 5 bases at J; junction bases unmatched: 8. CDR1 is MNHEY, CDR2 SMNVEV, per germline (reference sequence). This CDR3 spans 14 amino acids. The CDR3 DNA follows: TGTGCCAGCAGCCCTCAGGGGGCGCGGTATGGCTACACCTTC. Protein: CASSPQGARYGYTF.

The V and J genes are TRBV28 and TRBJ1-5; TRBD1 agrees at 7 bases. CDR1 and CDR2 (germline): MDHEN, SYDVKM. Trimming removed 5 bases from V and 4 bases from J; junction bases left unmatched: 5. There are 14 residues in the CDR3. The CDR3 spells CASSHMTGNQPQHF. CDR3 nucleotide sequence: TGTGCCAGCAGTCATATGACAGGGAATCAGCCCCAGCATTTT.

The chain joins TRBV30 to TRBJ1-1; perhaps TRBD1 as D (5 bases). Germline lookup yields CDR1 GTSNPN and CDR2 SVGIG (reference sequence). V dropped 0 bases and J dropped 2 bases, with 10 bases sitting between them. This CDR3 is 14 amino acids long. Here the CDR3 reads CAWSVRGYNTEAFF. The CDR3 DNA reads as TGTGCCTGGAGTGTACGGGGGTACAACACTGAAGCTTTCTTT. The full variable domain, in which reference TRBV30 and TRBJ1-1 provide the parts outside the CDR3, is SQTIHQWPATLVQPVGSPLSLECTVEGTSNPNLYWYRQAAGRGLQLLFYSVGIGQISSEVPQNLSASRPQDRQFILSSKKLLLSDSGFYLCAWSVRGYNTEAFFGQGTRLTVV.

CDR3 loop: CASSEYGGGPLKPYV. CDR3 bases: TGTGCCAGCAGTGAATATGGCGGGGGCCCTTTAAAACCTTACGTT. The chain carries TRBV6-1 and TRBJ2-7; D may be TRBD2 (7 bases). CDR1 and CDR2 (germline): MNHNS, SASEGT. This CDR3 has 15 amino acids.

A single count supports this clone. J is TRBJ1-4 and V is TRBV19; TRBD1 matches at 11 bases. The germline V gene has CDR1 LNHDA and CDR2 SQIVND (reference sequence). This CDR3 spans 15 amino acids. V lost 5 bases, J lost 3 bases, and 2 bases stayed unmatched. The CDR3 loop reads CASSWDRGANEKLFF. For the CDR3, the DNA is TGTGCCAGTAGTTGGGACAGGGGGGCTAATGAAAAACTGTTTTTT.

This CDR3 reads CASSLGRQQETQYF. Here the CDR3 DNA reads TGTGCCAGCAGCTTGGGGCGGCAACAAGAGACCCAGTACTTC. The chain links TRBV7-8 to TRBJ2-5; possible D gene TRBD1, 5 bases. The CDR3 is 14 amino acids. Trimming cost V 3 bases and J 2 bases, with 10 bases left between them. CDR1 is SGHVS and CDR2 is FQNEAQ in the germline V gene.

The table lists this clone with a count of one. This chain connects TRBV18 to TRBJ2-1; TRBD2 aligns across 8 bases. In germline, CDR1 is KGHSH, CDR2 LQKENI. There are 14 residues in the CDR3. The V gene end was trimmed by 0 bases and the J gene end by 7 bases; junction bases not matched to a gene: 2. In DNA, the CDR3 is TGTGCCAGCTCACCACCCGGGAGGGGAAATGAGCAGTTCTTC. It translates to CASSPPGRGNEQFF.